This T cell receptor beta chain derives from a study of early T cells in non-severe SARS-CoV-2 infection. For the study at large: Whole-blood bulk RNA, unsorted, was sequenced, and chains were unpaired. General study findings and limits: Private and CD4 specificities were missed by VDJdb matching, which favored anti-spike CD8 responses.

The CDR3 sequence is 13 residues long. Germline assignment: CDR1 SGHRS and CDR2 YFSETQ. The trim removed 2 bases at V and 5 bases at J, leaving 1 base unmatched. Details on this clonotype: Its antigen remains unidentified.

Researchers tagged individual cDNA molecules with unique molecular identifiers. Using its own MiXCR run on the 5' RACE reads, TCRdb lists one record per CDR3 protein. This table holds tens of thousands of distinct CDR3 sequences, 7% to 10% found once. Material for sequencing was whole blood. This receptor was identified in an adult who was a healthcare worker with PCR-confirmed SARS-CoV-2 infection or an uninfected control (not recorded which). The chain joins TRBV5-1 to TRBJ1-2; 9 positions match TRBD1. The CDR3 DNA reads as TGCGCCAGCAGCTTCGACAGGGGGTATGGCTACACCTTC. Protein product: CASSFDRGYGYTF.